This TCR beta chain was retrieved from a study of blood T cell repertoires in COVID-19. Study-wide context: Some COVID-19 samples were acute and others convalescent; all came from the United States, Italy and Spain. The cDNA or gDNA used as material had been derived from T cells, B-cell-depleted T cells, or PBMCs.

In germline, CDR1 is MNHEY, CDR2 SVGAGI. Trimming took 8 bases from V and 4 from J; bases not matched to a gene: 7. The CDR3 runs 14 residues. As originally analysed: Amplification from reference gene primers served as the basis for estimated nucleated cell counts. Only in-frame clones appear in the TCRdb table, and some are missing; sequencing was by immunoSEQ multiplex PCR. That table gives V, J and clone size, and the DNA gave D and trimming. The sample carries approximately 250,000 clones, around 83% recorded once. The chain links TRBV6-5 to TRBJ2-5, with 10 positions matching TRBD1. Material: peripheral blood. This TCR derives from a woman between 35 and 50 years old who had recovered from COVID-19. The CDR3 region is CASARDRGRETQYF. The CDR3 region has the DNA TGTGCCAGCGCCCGGGACAGGGGCAGAGAGACCCAGTACTTC.